This T cell receptor beta chain was recorded in a study of shared clonotypes between healthy human individuals. Overall study context: Each donor's CD4 naive and CD4 memory cells filled three plates apiece, CD8 naive two, and CD8 memory one. Study-wide results and caveats: Naive subsets usually exceeded memory subsets in estimated richness. Deeper or shallower sequencing was expected to change how clonotypes are shared among donors.

It was CD45RO-negative cells, positively selected for CCR7, that made up naive CD8 cells, with terminally differentiated effector memory CD45RA+ cells excluded. Points on this clone: Its antigen is undetermined.

The germline CDR1 and CDR2 sequences are GTSNPN and SVGIG (reference sequence). V lost 2 bases, J lost 8 bases, and 9 bases lay in between. The CDR3 contains 12 residues. Approximately 30,000 T cell genomes (about 0.2 ug DNA) went into each sorted-subset replicate. Using immunoSEQ multiplex PCR, the repertoire was profiled, and TCRdb retains in-frame clones only, with some absent. Counted here are some 2,000,000 clones, 85% to 95% occurring once; the ten biggest clones make up roughly 1.1%. This receptor was identified in a man younger than 35 in good health. The chain carries TRBV30 and TRBJ1-4; a weak D match, TRBD1 (6 bases). Sequencing was carried out using naive CD8+ T cells sorted from blood. The CDR3 nucleotides read TGTGCCTGGAGTACAGGGACAGAAAAACTGTTTTTT. This codes for CAWSTGTEKLFF.